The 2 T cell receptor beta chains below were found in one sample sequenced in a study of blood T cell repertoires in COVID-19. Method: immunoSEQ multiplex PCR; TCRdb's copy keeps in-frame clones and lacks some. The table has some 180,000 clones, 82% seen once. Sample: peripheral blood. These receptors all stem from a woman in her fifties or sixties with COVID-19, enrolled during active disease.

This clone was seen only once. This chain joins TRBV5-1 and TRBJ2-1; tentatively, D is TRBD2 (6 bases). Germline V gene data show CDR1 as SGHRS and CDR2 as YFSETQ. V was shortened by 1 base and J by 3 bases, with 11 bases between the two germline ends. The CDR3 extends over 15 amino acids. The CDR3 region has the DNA TGCGCCAGCAGCTTGCAGGGACTCCTCTACAATGAGCAGTTCTTC. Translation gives CASSLQGLLYNEQFF.

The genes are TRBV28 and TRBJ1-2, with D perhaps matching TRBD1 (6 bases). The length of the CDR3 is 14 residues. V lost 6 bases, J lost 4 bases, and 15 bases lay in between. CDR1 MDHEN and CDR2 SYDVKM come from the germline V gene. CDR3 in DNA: TGTGCCAGCAGCCTCAGGGGTTGGCCCTATGGCTACACCTTC. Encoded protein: CASSLRGWPYGYTF.